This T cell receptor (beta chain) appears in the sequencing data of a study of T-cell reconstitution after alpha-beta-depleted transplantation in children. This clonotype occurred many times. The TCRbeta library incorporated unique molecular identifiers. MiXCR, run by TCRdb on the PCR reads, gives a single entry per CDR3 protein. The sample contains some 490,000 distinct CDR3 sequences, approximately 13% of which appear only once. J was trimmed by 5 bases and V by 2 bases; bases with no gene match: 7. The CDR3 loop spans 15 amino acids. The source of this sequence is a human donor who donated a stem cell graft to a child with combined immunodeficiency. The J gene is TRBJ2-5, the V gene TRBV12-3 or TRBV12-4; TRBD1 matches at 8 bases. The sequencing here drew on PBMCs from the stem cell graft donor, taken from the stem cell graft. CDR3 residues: CASSLSRTGTETQYF. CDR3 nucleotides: TGTGCCAGCAGTTTATCCAGGACAGGGACGGAGACCCAGTACTTC.